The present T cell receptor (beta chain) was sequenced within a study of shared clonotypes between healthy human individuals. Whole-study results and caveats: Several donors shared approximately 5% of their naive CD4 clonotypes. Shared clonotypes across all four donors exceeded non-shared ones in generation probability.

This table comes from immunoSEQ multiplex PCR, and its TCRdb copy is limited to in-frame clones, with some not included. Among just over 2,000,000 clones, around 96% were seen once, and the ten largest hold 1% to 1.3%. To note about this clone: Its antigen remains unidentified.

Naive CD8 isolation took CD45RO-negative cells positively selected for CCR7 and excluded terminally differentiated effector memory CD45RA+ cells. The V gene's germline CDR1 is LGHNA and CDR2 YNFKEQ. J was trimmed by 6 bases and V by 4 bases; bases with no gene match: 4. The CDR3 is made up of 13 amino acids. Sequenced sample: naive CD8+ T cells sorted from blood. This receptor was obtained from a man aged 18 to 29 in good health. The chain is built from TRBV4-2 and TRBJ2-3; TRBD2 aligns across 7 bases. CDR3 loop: CASSPSGGDTQYF. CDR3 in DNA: TGTGCCAGCAGCCCCTCCGGGGGGGATACGCAGTATTTT.